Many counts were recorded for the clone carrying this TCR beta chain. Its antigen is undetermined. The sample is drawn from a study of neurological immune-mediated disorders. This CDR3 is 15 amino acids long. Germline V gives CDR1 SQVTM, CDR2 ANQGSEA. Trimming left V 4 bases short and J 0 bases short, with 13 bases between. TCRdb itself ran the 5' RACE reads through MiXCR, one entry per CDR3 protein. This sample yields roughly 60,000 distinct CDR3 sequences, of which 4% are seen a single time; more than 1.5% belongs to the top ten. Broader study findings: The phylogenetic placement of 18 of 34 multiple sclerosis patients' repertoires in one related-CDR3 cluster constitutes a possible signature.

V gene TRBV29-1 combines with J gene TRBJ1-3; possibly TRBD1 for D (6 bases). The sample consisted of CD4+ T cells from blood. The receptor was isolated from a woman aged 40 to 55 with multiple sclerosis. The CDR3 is CSVGYGGGSGNTIYF. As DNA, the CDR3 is TGCAGCGTTGGTTACGGAGGGGGCTCTGGAAACACCATATATTTT.